This passage covers 12 T cell receptor beta chains from one sample sequenced in a study of naive and memory T cell subsets. Whole blood, 2.5 ml, came from adult healthy volunteers. Blood and skin TCR RNA was reverse transcribed with alpha and beta constant primers. A single record per CDR3 protein comes from TCRdb applying MiXCR to the 5' RACE reads. The sample holds just over 25,000 distinct CDR3 sequences, around a quarter seen once. The source of these receptors is a female donor in good health.

This clonotype turned up a few times. The chain joins TRBV20-1 to TRBJ2-1; 16 nucleotides agree with TRBD2. The germline V gene has CDR1 DFQATT and CDR2 SNEGSKA (reference sequence). The CDR3 is made up of 15 amino acids. V was pared by 6 bases and J by 7 bases, with 6 bases of the junction left unmatched. CDR3 loop: CSAPGLAGGSNEQFF. The CDR3 DNA reads as TGCAGTGCCCCGGGACTAGCGGGGGGGTCTAATGAGCAGTTCTTC.

The genes are TRBV12-3 or TRBV12-4 and TRBJ2-1, with TRBD2 matching over 10 bases. V shed 7 bases and J 4 bases; nucleotides not matched to a gene: 1. The CDR3 is made up of 13 amino acids. The CDR3, as DNA: TGTGCCAGCACTAGCGGGAGATACAATGAGCAGTTCTTC. As protein: CASTSGRYNEQFF.

This clonotype turned up a few times. This chain uses TRBV29-1 with TRBJ1-2, with D unclear. Looked up from germline, CDR1 is SQVTM and CDR2 is ANQGSEA. CDR3 length: 11 residues. Deletions cut 5 bases from V and 7 bases from J, with 11 bases between. The CDR3 DNA sequence: TGCAGCGTTTTTTGCAGGCCTGGCTACACCTTC. Translating gives CSVFCRPGYTF. Filled out from reference TRBV29-1 and TRBJ1-2, the complete variable domain reads SAVISQKPSRDICQRGTSLTIQCQVDSQVTMMFWYRQQPGQSLTLIATANQGSEATYESGFVIDKFPISRPNLTFSTLTVSNMSPEDSSIYLCSVFCRPGYTFGSGTRLTVV.

The chain is built from TRBV6-1 and TRBJ2-1; 12 bases fit TRBD2. Germline V gene data show CDR1 as MNHNS and CDR2 as SASEGT. The CDR3 consists of 15 residues. J gave up 4 bases and V 7 bases, and 5 bases lay outside the gene matches. CDR3 loop: CASNPLAGGYNEQFF. The CDR3 nucleotides are TGTGCCAGCAACCCACTAGCGGGGGGATACAATGAGCAGTTCTTC.

The genes are TRBV6-5 and TRBJ1-1, with D possibly matching TRBD1 (6 bases). The V gene's germline CDR1 is MNHEY and CDR2 SVGAGI. V lost 2 bases and J lost 4, with 20 bases in between. The CDR3 length is 17 residues. CDR3 in DNA: TGTGCCAGCAGTTACGAGGAGACCAGGGGCGCGAGCACTGAAGCTTTCTTT. Encoded protein: CASSYEETRGASTEAFF.

This clonotype was detected a few times. The chain recombines TRBV5-5 with TRBJ1-1, with D unresolved. CDR1 is SGHKS, CDR2 YYEKEE, per germline (reference sequence). V was trimmed by 0 bases and J by 7 bases, leaving 10 bases between them. This CDR3 region has 13 residues. The CDR3 sequence is CASSLGPRDEAFF. The CDR3 DNA follows: TGTGCCAGCAGCTTGGGACCTCGCGATGAAGCTTTCTTT.

This clonotype was observed many times. V and J are TRBV12-5 and TRBJ1-1; D gene uncertain. CDR1 is LGHNT, CDR2 FRNRAP, per germline. Trimming left V 2 bases short and J 4 bases short, with 17 bases between. CDR3 length: 16 residues. CDR3 sequence: CASGLPLLARITEAFF. In DNA form, the CDR3 reads TGTGCTAGTGGTTTGCCCCTCCTTGCCCGGATCACTGAAGCTTTCTTT.

The CDR3 DNA sequence: TGTGCCACCAACGTAGGACGGGAGAACACTGAAGCTTTCTTT. Its translation: CATNVGRENTEAFF. The rearrangement links TRBV10-3 to TRBJ1-1, with D unresolved. V was pared by 10 bases and J by 1 base, with 16 bases between. Germline CDR1 is ENHRY and CDR2 is SYGVKD. The CDR3 consists of 14 residues.

This clonotype was detected only a few times. The chain recombines TRBV10-3 with TRBJ2-1; TRBD2 matches 15 bases. With 4 bases clipped from V and 2 bases from J, the junction kept 0 bases outside the gene matches. The germline V gene has CDR1 ENHRY and CDR2 SYGVKD. CDR3 length: 16 residues. CDR3 nucleotide sequence: TGTGCCATCAGTGGGACTAGCGGGAGGGCCTACAATGAGCAGTTCTTC. This codes for CAISGTSGRAYNEQFF.

This CDR3 is CASSLGESSYEQYF. The CDR3 DNA is TGTGCCAGCAGTTTAGGCGAGAGCTCCTACGAGCAGTACTTC. The chain joins TRBV12-3 or TRBV12-4 to TRBJ2-7; D ambiguous. The CDR3 is made up of 14 amino acids. Between the trimmed V and J ends, which lost 1 base and 0 bases, there was a span of 7 bases.

V and J are TRBV11-2 and TRBJ2-3; 8 bases match TRBD2. This CDR3 is built from 16 residues. The V and J ends lost 1 base and 3 bases, in that order; junction bases with no gene match: 6. Germline CDR1 reads SGHAT; CDR2 reads FQNNGV. The CDR3 nucleotides are TGTGCCAGCAGCTTAGTCGCTGGACTAGCAACAGATACGCAGTATTTT. Its protein is CASSLVAGLATDTQYF.

This clonotype has more than one count but fewer than ten. The rearrangement uses TRBV29-1 and TRBJ2-1, with D uncertain. V was clipped by 5 bases and J by 7 bases, with 0 bases between them. The CDR3 is made up of 8 amino acids. Germline V gene data show CDR1 as SQVTM and CDR2 as ANQGSEA. CDR3 DNA sequence: TGCAGCGTTAATGAGCAGTTCTTC. It is translated as CSVNEQFF.